This entry features one T cell receptor beta chain sequence. The antigen this receptor binds is unknown. Base qualities are not at hand, and no much larger clone is one base apart. The library relied on the immunoSEQ multiplex PCR assay. For the multiplex PCR, a mixture combining 60 forward primers for TCR Vbeta segments and 13 reverse primers for TCR Jbeta segments was used. The CDR3 region of rearranged TCR beta genes was amplified from genomic DNA with a multiplex PCR assay. Amplified TCR beta libraries were sequenced as 87-base-pair reads on the Illumina HiSeq System. As for how the authors treated the data: A later analysis counted approximately 74 million unique TCR beta chains across the approximately 700 repertoires, and around 12 million of these chains were shared by at least two donors. Raw reads were error-corrected and collapsed into unique sequences with a nearest-neighbor algorithm that merged closely related sequences to remove PCR and sequencing errors. CDR3 sequences were aligned to IMGT reference sequences to assign V, D and J gene segments. For a sequence to be retained, a match of at least six nucleotides to both a V gene segment and a J gene segment was required. Rearrangements were called productive when the CDR3 lacked stop codons and stayed in frame with V and J; all others were non-productive. Following IMGT convention, CDR3 was defined as the stretch from the second conserved V-encoded cysteine up to the conserved J-encoded phenylalanine. The earlier analysis of 550 to 650 of the donors excluded any sequence lacking an unambiguous match to a single V gene segment. In an earlier analysis of some 590 of the donors, a V segment was called functional when productive rearrangements were above 56.7%, and segregating when the standard deviation between donors exceeded 5%. To diagnose cytomegalovirus status from the catalog of TCR beta chain sequences, a statistical classification framework was built. In a later analysis, TCR nucleotide sequences were compared against IMGT/GENE-DB human TR gene sequences so that V and J genes could be assigned. The TCRdist pipeline was used in a later analysis to assign CDR3 sequences and most-parsimonious VDJ recombination scenarios. In a later analysis, each TCR beta chain was defined by its CDR3 amino acid sequence together with its V-gene family, and reads lacking a unique V-gene family were excluded. A later analysis removed roughly 590 highly shared, low-generation-probability nucleotide sequences to deal with suspected cross-contamination and a sequencing artifact. In a later analysis, a clonal expansion index for each public chain was calculated from normalized within-repertoire ranks of inferred template counts. A later analysis computed generation probabilities with a VDJ recombination model fitted to out-of-frame rearrangements, and checked the results against IGoR. In a later analysis, hypergeometric tests were used to score TCR-TCR, TCR-HLA and TCR-CMV co-occurrence, with a repertoire-size bias correction applied to TCR pairs. A later analysis estimated false discovery rates by permuting HLA or CMV assignments 20 times. A later analysis grouped co-occurring TCRs with DBSCAN, adding TCRdist sequence similarity when clustering within HLA-allele-positive subsets. For co-occurrence clustering, repertoires with fewer than 30,000 or more than 120,000 public chains were excluded, along with 5 or 6 repertoires with anomalous nucleotide sharing. Drawn from immuneACCESS, this table holds only the in-frame rearrangements with V and J called that TCRdb kept. Clones are partly lost; checked studies trace under half to an unresolved V gene and leave the rest unexplained. V and J calls and clone size follow that table, whereas D and trimming were derived from the DNA. For this sample there are roughly 180,000 clones; 78% appear just once. The ten largest account for around 6% of the sample.

Including the terminal cysteine and phenylalanine, the CDR3 comprises 17 residues. Here the CDR3 DNA is all that survives: 51 bases in frame from base 1. Looking up the germline V gene (reference sequence) yields CDR1 MNHEY and CDR2 SMNVEV. Compared with germline, V lacks 7 bases and J lacks 8 bases; bases without a gene match: 19. This sample is part of a study of cytomegalovirus exposure and HLA in healthy donors (TCRdb year 2017). Regarding the research as a whole: An earlier analysis of approximately 640 of the donors reported 276 Gb of sequence data and 100 million to 130 million unique TCR beta sequences from roughly 200 million T cells. An early release covering some 640 HLA-typed donors comprised about 320 gigabases of sequencing data and approximately 85 million unique TCR sequences. Among the roughly 400 genotyped donors, 81% belonged to the genetic ancestry cluster associated with self-reported Caucasian donors. The aim of the study was to test whether cataloging public T cell receptors could identify signatures of past pathogen exposure. Using immunosequencing, the study profiled T cell repertoires from 666 subjects and related those repertoires to cytomegalovirus serostatus. Besides the first cohort of 666 subjects, a separate validation cohort made up of roughly 130 different subjects was used. To predict cytomegalovirus infection status, the study brought together high-throughput TCR immunosequencing, statistical association of individual TCRs with disease status, and machine learning. A later analysis re-analyzed previously published TCR beta repertoires from 600 to 850 donors and added high-resolution HLA genotyping to study TCR occurrence patterns. The later analysis used no new phenotypic data to find candidate immune exposures, relying instead on TCR beta sequences and their occurrence across donors. In an earlier analysis of over 550 of the donors, high-throughput TCR beta sequencing was used to judge whether each TCR beta V gene segment behaved as functional or pseudogenic. Donor age, sex, ethnicity and CMV serostatus were collected together with the repertoire data. In a later genetic analysis, genome-wide SNP genotypes for about three fifths of the roughly 670 donors were used, and that subset was treated as a discovery cohort. All discovery cohort repertoires had been generated using a single sequencing platform. HLA typing covered class I and class II loci at four-digit resolution. Typing coverage varied by locus: roughly 629-640 donors for A, B, C, DRB1 and DQB1; approximately 500 for DQA1; more than 600 for DPA1; roughly 470 for DPB1. Four or five DR-DQ haplotypes were treated as single units for association and clustering because of strong linkage in the cohort. Across about 380 genotyped donors of the cohort, an average of approximately 220,000 unique TCR beta nucleotide sequences per donor were sequenced, and approximately 17% of those sequences were non-productive. Broader findings and caveats from the paper: In a later analysis, 16,951 TCR beta sequences were associated with specific HLA alleles at a false discovery rate of 0.05. Because counts were too low, about 17 rarely observed V segments, including chromosome 9 orphons, were excluded from the earlier analysis of 500 to 700 of the donors. Because HLA typing was missing for some donors at each locus, association tests included only the typed subset. Cytomegalovirus status was reported to be diagnosed by the classifier with high specificity and sensitivity in both the original and validation cohorts. Sequencing depth was assumed to be roughly uniform across donors in the presence/absence analyses, though that assumption may not hold. An earlier analysis of approximately 530 of the donors showed that most TCR beta V segments appeared in productive rearrangements either about 90% or about 30% of the time, which broadly matched IMGT annotations. Most CMV-associated TCR beta chains appeared to be HLA-restricted in a later analysis, and the HLA associations seemed to be driven largely by CMV exposure. While some public TCRs were present in many individuals, most TCR sequences turned up only very rarely across donors. For the cohort, immune exposure information was limited to CMV serostatus. Compared with equally common non-associated chains, HLA-associated TCR beta chains in a later analysis were more clonally expanded and had lower generation probabilities. A later genetic analysis associated a missense DCLRE1C variant with V-gene and J-gene trimming of TCR beta chains, and an independent cohort replicated the association. The study gave a list of 150 to 200 TCR beta chains associated with cytomegalovirus. A further reported finding was that TCR beta sequences accurately predicted the HLA-A and HLA-B alleles for most subjects in the first cohort. Only TCR beta chains were sequenced in this cohort, and the absence of alpha or paired-chain data limited detectable features. Assigning TCR associations to individual alleles was difficult when HLA alleles, especially DR and DQ, strongly co-occurred. A few of the identified cytomegalovirus-associated TCR beta chains were confirmed in vitro to be specific for cytomegalovirus antigens. Some IMGT-functional V segments, including TRBV6-2 and TRBV6-3, could not be told apart with the 87-base-pair reads, so those segments were excluded. It was suggested by the authors that the approach could potentially be generalized to other disease states and immunological phenotypes. A later analysis reported that several top co-occurrence clusters appeared linked to parvovirus B19, influenza, CMV and Epstein-Barr virus. In a later analysis, TCR association rates were found to vary across HLA loci, with the most associated TCRs seen for DRB1 alleles and the fewest for HLA-C alleles. A cluster of highly shared sequence variants was judged likely to represent a technical artifact of the sequencing pipeline. Correlated functional status among segregating V segments might reflect linkage disequilibrium, but an unknown experimental factor could not be ruled out. A later genetic analysis reported fewer N-insertions in productive TCRs among donors in an Asian-associated ancestry cluster than the roughly 620-donor mean.

The cohort comprised several hundred healthy bone marrow donors. At the time of sampling, every cohort member was nominally healthy, though immune exposures that went unrecorded were likely present. The donor was CMV seropositive and belonged to the group of 250 to 300 seropositive cohort members. A peripheral blood sample was collected from each donor, and TCR beta sequencing was performed on peripheral blood mononuclear cells. Genomic DNA extraction from the blood cell samples was performed with the Qiagen DNeasy Blood Extraction Kit. This chain is built from TRBV27 and TRBJ2-1, and 8 junction bases match TRBD1. This TCR was sampled from a young woman in good health and CMV-seropositive. The sequencing sample was made of PBMCs. The CDR3 protein: CASIESPGRGLRDEQFF. Read as DNA, the sequence is TGTGCCAGCATAGAAAGTCCCGGCAGGGGGCTTCGGGATGAGCAGTTCTTC.